This T cell receptor beta chain was identified in a study of CD8+ T cells in alopecia areata. Overall study results and limits: Especially in alopecia totalis/universalis, lesional scalp showed greater clonality than normal scalp did. Against the mouse data, patients shared TCRs less clearly, possibly for HLA reasons. Scalp repertoires also include resident alphabeta T cells from normal skin.

Reverse transcription of extracted RNA yielded cDNA, which provided the sequencing template. The data were produced by immunoSEQ multiplex PCR, yet TCRdb's version contains in-frame clones alone and is incomplete. The repertoire has about 120,000 clones, approximately 60% of them found once; the top ten carry 2.5% to 3%. This clone appeared a single time. Its matching antigen is unknown. The CDR3 length is 13 residues. Trimming shortened V by 2 bases and J by 5 bases, and 10 bases separated the two germline ends. Germline assignment: CDR1 SGHRS and CDR2 YFSETQ. The rearrangement uses TRBV5-1 and TRBJ1-2; tentatively, D is TRBD1 (6 bases). Material: CD4+ T cells sorted from blood. The origin of this receptor is a human donor in good health. This CDR3 reads CASSFMTGYGYTF. The DNA of the CDR3 is TGCGCCAGCAGCTTTATGACAGGATATGGCTACACCTTC.